This T cell receptor (beta chain) appears in the sequencing data of a study of cytomegalovirus exposure and HLA in healthy donors. Comments on this clone: The antigen is not known.

CDR1 is MNHEY and CDR2 is SVGAGI in the germline V gene. The CDR3 is 15 residues long. Study results and limitations: One later analysis, an examination of the 120 or so validation repertoires, found that first-cohort TCR clusters tended to co-occur in them.

Sequencing used immunoSEQ multiplex PCR; TCRdb keeps in-frame clones, though not all of them. The data show 150,000 to 180,000 clones, with approximately 86% seen just once and roughly 2.1% held by the top ten. The chain carries TRBV6-5 and TRBJ1-2; D may be TRBD1 (5 bases). The origin of this receptor is a human donor in good health. Sequencing input: PBMCs. CDR3 sequence reads: CVTSYMGGGHYGYTF. The CDR3 DNA sequence: TGTGTCACCAGTTATATGGGCGGGGGACACTATGGCTACACCTTC.